Here is one T cell receptor beta chain with its context. Only one count was recorded for this clone. Which antigen it targets is not known. The record has no base qualities; no much larger clone is one base away. This specimen belongs to a study of blood T cell repertoires in COVID-19 (dated by TCRdb to 2018 to 2021). At the level of the whole study: Samples from collaborators originated in the United States, Italy and Spain and spanned both the acute and convalescent phases of COVID-19. Subjects who had been exposed to COVID-19, were actively infected with it, or had recovered from it provided the deeply sampled blood TCRbeta repertoires that made up the dataset. Where available, HLA class I and class II types were obtained from metadata supplied by the sample provider rather than from assay-based typing. The sample metadata nearly always contained a de-identified subject ID, COVID-19 status, age in years and sex. Samples were obtained from the ongoing ImmuneRACE study (first 160 participants) and from over 1,000 subjects provided by 6 global collaborators. The repertoires were released in a freely available public database meant as a resource for research on the immune response to SARS-CoV-2. The prospective study material was composed of cDNA or gDNA derived from T cells, B-cell-depleted T cells, or PBMCs. Points the paper makes about the study in general: How much clinical and demographic metadata was included differed by source and by participant, and the metadata was provided uncurated.

Collaborating institutions collected whole blood in K2EDTA tubes following their own protocols. For TCRbeta analysis, collaborators shipped samples as frozen whole blood, isolated PBMCs, or DNA extracted from either of those sample types. From the germline V gene, CDR1 is KGHSH and CDR2 is LQKENI. Measured from the cysteine to the phenylalanine, the CDR3 is 15 residues long. CDR3 DNA only is kept here, 45 bases in frame from base 1. V lost 0 bases and J lost 5 bases; the stretch between them is 11 bases long. TCRbeta CDR3 regions were amplified from genomic DNA using the immunoSEQ Assay, a bias-controlled multiplex PCR. Processing in the source paper ran as follows. The number of nucleated cells in each sample was estimated by amplification of reference gene primers within the assay. To quantify the absolute abundance of each unique TCRbeta CDR3 rearrangement, sequence reads were collapsed and filtered. Productive Simpson clonality was computed per sample as the square root of Simpson's diversity index over productive rearrangements. Not all clones reach the TCRdb copy of this immuneACCESS table, which keeps in-frame sequences only. Checked studies attribute under half of the gap to unresolved V genes and leave the rest unexplained. V and J calls and clone size come straight from that table; D and trimming were deduced from the DNA. This sample comprises under 250,000 clones, 70% to 90% of them detected only once. The top ten hold approximately 3.3% of the sample.

The rearranged segments are TRBV18 and TRBJ1-3; perhaps TRBD1 is the D gene, with 6 bases matching. The sequencing input was peripheral blood. The clonotype comes from a young man with active or convalescent COVID-19. The DNA reads TGTGCCAGCTCACCACCGATAGGACAGAGAAACACCATATATTTT. It encodes CASSPPIGQRNTIYF.